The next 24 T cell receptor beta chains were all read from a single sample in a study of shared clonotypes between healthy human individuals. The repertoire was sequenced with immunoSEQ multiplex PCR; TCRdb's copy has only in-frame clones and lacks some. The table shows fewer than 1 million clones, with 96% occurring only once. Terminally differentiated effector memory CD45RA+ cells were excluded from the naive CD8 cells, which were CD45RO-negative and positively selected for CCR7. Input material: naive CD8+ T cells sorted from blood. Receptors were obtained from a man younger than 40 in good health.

The CDR3 DNA is TGTGCCAGCAGAAGGACAGGGACAGATACGCAGTATTTT. Translating it yields CASRRTGTDTQYF. V gene TRBV7-9 combines with J gene TRBJ2-3, with TRBD1 matching over 8 bases. The germline CDR1 and CDR2 sequences are SEHNR and FQNEAQ (reference sequence). V was pared by 6 bases and J by 3 bases, with 2 bases of the junction left unmatched. The CDR3 loop spans 13 amino acids.

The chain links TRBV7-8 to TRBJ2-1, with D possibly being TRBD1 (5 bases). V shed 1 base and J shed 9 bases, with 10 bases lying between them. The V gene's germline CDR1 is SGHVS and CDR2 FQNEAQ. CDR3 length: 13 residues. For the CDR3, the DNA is TGTGCCAGCAGCTTAGTCTCGCAGGGTGAGCAGTTCTTC. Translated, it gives CASSLVSQGEQFF.

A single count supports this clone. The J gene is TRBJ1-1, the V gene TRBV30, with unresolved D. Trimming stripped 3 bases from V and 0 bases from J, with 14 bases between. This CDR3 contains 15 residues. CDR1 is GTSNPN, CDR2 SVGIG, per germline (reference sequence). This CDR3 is CAWRVDSSLNTEAFF. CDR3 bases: TGTGCCTGGAGAGTGGACTCCTCTTTGAACACTGAAGCTTTCTTT. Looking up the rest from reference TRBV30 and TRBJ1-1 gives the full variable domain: SQTIHQWPATLVQPVGSPLSLECTVEGTSNPNLYWYRQAAGRGLQLLFYSVGIGQISSEVPQNLSASRPQDRQFILSSKKLLLSDSGFYLCAWRVDSSLNTEAFFGQGTRLTVV.

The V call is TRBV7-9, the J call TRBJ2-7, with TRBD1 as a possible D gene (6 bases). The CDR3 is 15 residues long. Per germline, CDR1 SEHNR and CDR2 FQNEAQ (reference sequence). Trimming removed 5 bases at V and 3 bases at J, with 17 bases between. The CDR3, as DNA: TGTGCCAGCAGCCACCCGGACAGCCCTTTCTACGAGCAGTACTTC. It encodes CASSHPDSPFYEQYF.

CDR3 nucleotide sequence: TGTGCCAGCAGCCAAGTGGGAGCGGGAGATCCCTACAATGAGCAGTTCTTC. Encoded protein: CASSQVGAGDPYNEQFF. The V gene is TRBV14, the J gene TRBJ2-1, with 8 bases fitting TRBD2. Germline V gene lookup returns CDR1 SGHDN and CDR2 FVKESK. V gave up 1 base and J gave up 2 bases; unmatched junction bases: 7. The CDR3 covers 17 residues.

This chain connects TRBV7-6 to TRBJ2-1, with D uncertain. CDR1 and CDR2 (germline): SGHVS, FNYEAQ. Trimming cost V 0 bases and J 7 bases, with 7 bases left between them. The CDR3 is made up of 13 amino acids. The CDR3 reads CASSLASVNEQFF. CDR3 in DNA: TGTGCCAGCAGCTTAGCATCGGTGAATGAGCAGTTCTTC.

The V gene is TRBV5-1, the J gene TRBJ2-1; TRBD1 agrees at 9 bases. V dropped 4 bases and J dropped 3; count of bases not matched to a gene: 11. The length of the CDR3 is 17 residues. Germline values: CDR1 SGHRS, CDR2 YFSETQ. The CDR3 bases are TGCGCCAGCAGCAACACACCGGGACAGGGATTCTACAATGAGCAGTTCTTC. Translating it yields CASSNTPGQGFYNEQFF.

The CDR3 protein is CAIRTGQNTGELFF. The CDR3 DNA reads TGTGCCATCAGGACGGGACAGAACACCGGGGAGCTGTTTTTT. The V call is TRBV10-3, the J call TRBJ2-2; tentatively, D is TRBD1 (6 bases). The CDR3 sequence is 14 residues long. Trimming left V 6 bases short and J 1 base short, with 9 bases between. The germline CDR1 and CDR2 sequences are ENHRY and SYGVKD.

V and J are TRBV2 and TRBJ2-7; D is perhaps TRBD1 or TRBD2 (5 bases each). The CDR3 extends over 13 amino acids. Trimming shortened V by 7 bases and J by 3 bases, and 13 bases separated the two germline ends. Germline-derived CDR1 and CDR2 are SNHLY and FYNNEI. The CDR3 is CASMGRENYEQYF. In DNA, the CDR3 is TGTGCCAGCATGGGCAGGGAGAACTACGAGCAGTACTTC.

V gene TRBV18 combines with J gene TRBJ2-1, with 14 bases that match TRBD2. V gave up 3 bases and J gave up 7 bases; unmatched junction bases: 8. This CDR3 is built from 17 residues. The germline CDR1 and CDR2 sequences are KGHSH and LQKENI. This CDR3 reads CASSPPPGLAGVNEQFF. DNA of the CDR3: TGTGCCAGCTCACCCCCCCCGGGACTAGCGGGAGTGAATGAGCAGTTCTTC. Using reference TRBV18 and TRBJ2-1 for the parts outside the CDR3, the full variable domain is NAGVMQNPRHLVRRRGQEARLRCSPMKGHSHVYWYRQLPEEGLKFMVYLQKENIIDESGMPKERFSAEFPKEGPSILRIQQVVRGDSAAYFCASSPPPGLAGVNEQFFGPGTRLTVL.

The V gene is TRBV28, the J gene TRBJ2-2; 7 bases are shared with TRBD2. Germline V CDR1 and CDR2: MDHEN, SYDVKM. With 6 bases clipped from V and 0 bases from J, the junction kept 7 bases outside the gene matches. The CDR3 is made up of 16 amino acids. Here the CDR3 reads CASSPLAAANTGELFF. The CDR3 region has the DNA TGTGCCAGCAGCCCCCTAGCGGCTGCGAACACCGGGGAGCTGTTTTTT. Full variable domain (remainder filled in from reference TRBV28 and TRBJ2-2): DVKVTQSSRYLVKRTGEKVFLECVQDMDHENMFWYRQDPGLGLRLIYFSYDVKMKEKGDIPEGYSVSREKKERFSLILESASTNQTSMYLCASSPLAAANTGELFFGEGSRLTVL.

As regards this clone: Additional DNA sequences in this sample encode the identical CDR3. CDR3 region: CASSYSGQTYEQYF. In DNA, the CDR3 is TGTGCCAGCAGTTACTCCGGACAGACCTACGAGCAGTACTTC. The chain has TRBV6-5 and TRBJ2-7; D is perhaps TRBD1 (6 bases). CDR3 length equals 14 residues. V lost 0 bases, J lost 2 bases, and 8 bases lay in between. Germline CDR1 MNHEY, CDR2 SVGAGI.

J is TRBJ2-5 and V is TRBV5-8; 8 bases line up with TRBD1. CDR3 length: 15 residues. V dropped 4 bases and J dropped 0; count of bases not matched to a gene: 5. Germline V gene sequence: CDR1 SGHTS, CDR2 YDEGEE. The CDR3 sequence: CASSPGQVNQETQYF. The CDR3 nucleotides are TGTGCCAGCAGCCCGGGACAGGTAAACCAAGAGACCCAGTACTTC.

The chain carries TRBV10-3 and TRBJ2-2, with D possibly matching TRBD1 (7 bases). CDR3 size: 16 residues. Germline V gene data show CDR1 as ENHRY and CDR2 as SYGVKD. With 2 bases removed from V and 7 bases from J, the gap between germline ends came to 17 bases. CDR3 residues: CAISEPGQTRFGELFF. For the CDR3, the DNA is TGTGCCATCAGTGAGCCGGGACAGACTAGGTTCGGGGAGCTGTTTTTT.

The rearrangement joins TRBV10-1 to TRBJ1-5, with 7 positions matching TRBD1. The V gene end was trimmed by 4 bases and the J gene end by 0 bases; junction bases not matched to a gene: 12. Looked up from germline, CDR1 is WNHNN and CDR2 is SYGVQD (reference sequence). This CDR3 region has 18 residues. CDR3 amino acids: CASSADRSSIYSNQPQHF. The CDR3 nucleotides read TGCGCCAGCAGTGCGGACAGGTCCAGCATATATAGCAATCAGCCCCAGCATTTT.

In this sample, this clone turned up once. CDR3 region: CASSQDKVQGSNEKLFF. The CDR3 DNA reads TGCGCCAGCAGCCAAGATAAAGTCCAGGGATCGAATGAAAAACTGTTTTTT. J is TRBJ1-4 and V is TRBV4-1; D is perhaps TRBD1 (5 bases). The length of the CDR3 is 17 residues. Germline CDR1 and CDR2: MGHRA and YSYEKL. Between the trimmed V and J ends, which lost 0 bases and 5 bases, there was a span of 16 bases.

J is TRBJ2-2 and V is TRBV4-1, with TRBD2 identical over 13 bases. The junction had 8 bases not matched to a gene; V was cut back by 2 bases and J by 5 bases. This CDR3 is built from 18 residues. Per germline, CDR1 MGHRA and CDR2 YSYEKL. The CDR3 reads CASSQITSGRALTGELFF. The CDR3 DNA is TGCGCCAGCAGCCAAATTACTAGCGGGAGGGCCCTGACCGGGGAGCTGTTTTTT.

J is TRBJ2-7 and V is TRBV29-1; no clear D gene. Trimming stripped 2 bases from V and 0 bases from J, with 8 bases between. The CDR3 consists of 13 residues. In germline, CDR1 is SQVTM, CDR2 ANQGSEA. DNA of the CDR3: TGCAGCGTTGAAACGATTAACTCCTACGAGCAGTACTTC. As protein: CSVETINSYEQYF.

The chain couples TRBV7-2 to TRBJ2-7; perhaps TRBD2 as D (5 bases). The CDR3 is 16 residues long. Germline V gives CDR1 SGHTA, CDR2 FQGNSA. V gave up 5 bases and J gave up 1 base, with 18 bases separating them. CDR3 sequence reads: CASSGDYPTPSYEQYF. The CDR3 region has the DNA TGTGCCAGCAGCGGAGACTACCCGACCCCTTCCTACGAGCAGTACTTC.

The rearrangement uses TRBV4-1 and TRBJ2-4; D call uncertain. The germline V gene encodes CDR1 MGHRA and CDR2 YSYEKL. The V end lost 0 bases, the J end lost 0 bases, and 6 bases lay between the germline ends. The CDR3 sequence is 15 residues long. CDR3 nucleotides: TGCGCCAGCAGCCAAGAGCCGTCAGCCAAAAACATTCAGTACTTC. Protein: CASSQEPSAKNIQYF.

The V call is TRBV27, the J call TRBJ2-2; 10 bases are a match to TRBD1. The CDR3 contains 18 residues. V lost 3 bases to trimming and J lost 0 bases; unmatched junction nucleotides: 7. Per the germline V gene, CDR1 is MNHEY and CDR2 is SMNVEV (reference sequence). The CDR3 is CASSLGQGLWSNTGELFF. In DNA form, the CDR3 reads TGTGCCAGCAGTTTGGGACAGGGGCTCTGGTCGAACACCGGGGAGCTGTTTTTT.

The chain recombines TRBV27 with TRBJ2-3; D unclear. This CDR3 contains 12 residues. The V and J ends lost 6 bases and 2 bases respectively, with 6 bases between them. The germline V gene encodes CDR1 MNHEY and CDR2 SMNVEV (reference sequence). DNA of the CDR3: TGTGCCAGCAGCCACATCACAGATACGCAGTATTTT. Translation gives CASSHITDTQYF.

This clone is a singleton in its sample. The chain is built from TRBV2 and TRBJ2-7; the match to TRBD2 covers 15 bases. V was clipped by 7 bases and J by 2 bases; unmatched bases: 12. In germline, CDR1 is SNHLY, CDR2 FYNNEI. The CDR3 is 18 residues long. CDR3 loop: CASNPPGLAGGSAYEQYF. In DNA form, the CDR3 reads TGTGCCAGCAATCCGCCGGGACTAGCGGGAGGTTCCGCCTACGAGCAGTACTTC.

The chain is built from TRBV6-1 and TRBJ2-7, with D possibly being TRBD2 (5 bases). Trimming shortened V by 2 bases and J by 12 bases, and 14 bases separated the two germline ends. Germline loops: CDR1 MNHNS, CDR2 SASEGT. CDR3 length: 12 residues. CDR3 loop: CASSEPGLLAYF. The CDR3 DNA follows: TGTGCCAGCAGTGAACCTGGACTCCTTGCGTACTTC.